Below, 9 T cell receptor beta chains from the same sample are listed, as sequenced in a study of cytomegalovirus exposure and HLA in healthy donors. The PCR was carried out with 60 Vbeta primers and 13 Jbeta primers. Some clones are missing from TCRdb's copy, which holds only in-frame ones; the method was immunoSEQ multiplex PCR. The sample carries roughly 200,000 clones, roughly 68% recorded once. Sequences were obtained from PBMCs. These receptors came from a woman aged 25 to 45 in good health and CMV-seronegative.

In the case of this clone: The junction and the germline gene differ at one end; a read error may be behind it. The chain joins TRBV7-9 to TRBJ2-7, with D perhaps matching TRBD1 (6 bases). The CDR3 has 15 amino acids. Germline V gene lookup returns CDR1 SEHNR and CDR2 FQNEAQ (reference sequence). CDR3 protein: CSSSLGDNPTYEQYF. CDR3 bases: TGTTCCAGCAGCTTAGGGGACAACCCCACCTACGAGCAGTACTTC.

The rearrangement joins TRBV6-1 to TRBJ2-5; a weak D match, TRBD2 (5 bases). Matching the DNA end better, TRBJ2-7 makes the J call doubtful. Germline V gene lookup returns CDR1 MNHNS and CDR2 SASEGT. The length of the CDR3 is 12 residues. The CDR3 region has the DNA TGTGCGATCACGAGCGGCCTCTACGAGCAGTACTTC. It yields the protein CAITSGLYEQYF.

This sequence joins TRBV28 and TRBJ2-5; D might be TRBD2 (6 bases). Germline V gene lookup returns CDR1 MDHEN and CDR2 SYDVKM. The CDR3 spans 16 residues. V dropped 5 bases and J dropped 4 bases, with 20 bases sitting between them. Here the CDR3 reads CASSKYTGTPGETQYF. As DNA, the CDR3 is TGTGCCAGCAGTAAATATACCGGGACTCCGGGAGAGACCCAGTACTTC.

The J gene is TRBJ2-1, the V gene TRBV29-1, with a possible D match to TRBD2 (6 bases). CDR3 length: 14 amino acids. Germline V lookup: CDR1 SQVTM, CDR2 ANQGSEA. Trimming left V 4 bases short and J 9 bases short, with 19 bases between. CDR3 nucleotides: TGCAGCGTTGCGACGGAGGGGTTCCAGGGTGAGCAGTTCTTC. Translating it yields CSVATEGFQGEQFF.

This clone showed up just a few times. The gene calls are TRBV2 and TRBJ2-5, with TRBD1 identical over 7 bases. With 5 bases clipped from V and 9 bases from J, the junction kept 9 bases outside the gene matches. Germline V gene lookup returns CDR1 SNHLY and CDR2 FYNNEI. The CDR3 length is 13 residues. The CDR3 sequence: CASSSGTEVAQYF. The CDR3 coding sequence is TGTGCCAGCAGTTCCGGGACAGAGGTGGCCCAGTACTTC.

Only a few counts were recorded for this clone. This CDR3 is CASSYGQGGYGYTF. The DNA for the CDR3 is TGTGCCAGCAGCTATGGACAGGGCGGCTATGGCTACACCTTC. The genes are TRBV5-6 and TRBJ1-2; TRBD1 agrees at 8 bases. The V segment lost 3 bases and the J segment 4 bases; nucleotides outside the gene matches: 5. The CDR3 length is 14 residues. From germline, CDR1 is SGHDT and CDR2 YYEEEE.

The chain links TRBV19 to TRBJ1-5; D possibly corresponds to TRBD1 (6 bases). Trimming took 6 bases from V and 5 from J, leaving 11 bases between them. The germline V gene encodes CDR1 LNHDA and CDR2 SQIVND (reference sequence). This CDR3 spans 13 amino acids. The CDR3 DNA reads TGTGCCAGTAGGGGGGCTGGTTATCAGCCCCAGCATTTT. Translation gives CASRGAGYQPQHF.

This rearrangement joins TRBV25-1 to TRBJ2-4; 7 bases agree with TRBD1. CDR1 MGHDK and CDR2 SYGVNS come from the germline V gene. The CDR3 covers 13 residues. J gave up 9 bases and V 7 bases, and 9 bases lay outside the gene matches. The CDR3 DNA sequence: TGTGCCAGCACCCAGACAGGGTTTAGCATTCAGTACTTC. Amino acids: CASTQTGFSIQYF.

The chain links TRBV27 to TRBJ1-5; a possible D gene is TRBD1 (6 bases). V lost 3 bases and J 6 bases, leaving 15 bases between the germline ends. The CDR3 runs to 15 residues. CDR1 and CDR2 (germline): MNHEY, SMNVEV (reference sequence). The CDR3 nucleotides are TGTGCCAGCAGTTTCGCCAGGGGCGTAGGTCAGCCCCAGCATTTT. This sequence encodes CASSFARGVGQPQHF.